This T cell receptor (beta chain) was recovered during a study of cytomegalovirus exposure and HLA in healthy donors. On this clone itself: Its antigen is not identified.

General study findings and limits: Most subjects had HLA-A and HLA-B alleles reportedly predicted accurately by TCR beta sequences. It was 164 TCR beta chains that were listed as cytomegalovirus-associated.

Germline assignment: CDR1 SGHNT and CDR2 YENEEA. This CDR3 contains 16 residues. Trimming left V 4 bases short and J 0 bases short, with 13 bases between. The study ran its PCR with 60 Vbeta and 13 Jbeta primers. Assay: immunoSEQ multiplex PCR; the TCRdb copy retains only in-frame clones and omits some. In the table there are 150,000 to 190,000 clones, approximately 79% of which are singletons. Input material: PBMCs. The receptor's source is a woman in her fifties or sixties in good health and CMV-seropositive. V usage is TRBV11-3 and J usage is TRBJ2-1, with a tentative D call TRBD2 (6 bases). The CDR3 loop reads CASSSSEGDSYNEQFF. DNA of the CDR3: TGTGCCAGCAGCTCCTCGGAGGGAGACTCCTACAATGAGCAGTTCTTC.